The 17 T cell receptor beta chains below all came from one sample that was sequenced in a study of blood T cells in healthy people across ages. Using a J-beta primer mix together with a sample-barcoded 5' primer, a second PCR was run for about 6 to 12 cycles. TCRdb re-called the 5' RACE reads through MiXCR, storing one row per CDR3 protein. The table lists roughly 800,000 distinct CDR3 sequences, roughly 25% of them singletons. In addition, the sample was reused for a study of T cells of mothers and their children.

The sample was blood. The source of these receptors is a boy between 10 and 17 years old in good health.

V usage is TRBV20-1 and J usage is TRBJ2-7, with 9 bases identical to TRBD1. Looked up from germline, CDR1 is DFQATT and CDR2 is SNEGSKA (reference sequence). Losses at the gene ends were 1 base for V and 5 bases for J; bases not matched to a gene: 9. The CDR3 loop spans 15 amino acids. As DNA, the CDR3 is TGCAGTGCTAGAGCTGGGGGGACAGGGATCCACGAGCAGTACTTC. Amino acid sequence: CSARAGGTGIHEQYF.

J is TRBJ2-3 and V is TRBV24-1, with D perhaps TRBD2 (6 bases). Trimming stripped 0 bases from V and 0 bases from J, with 12 bases between. The CDR3 covers 17 residues. Germline loops: CDR1 KGHDR, CDR2 SFDVKD. CDR3: CATSDLRGSASTDTQYF. The CDR3 region has the DNA TGTGCCACCAGTGATTTGCGGGGGTCGGCGAGCACAGATACGCAGTATTTT.

J is TRBJ2-7 and V is TRBV7-2; TRBD1 aligns across 7 bases. This CDR3 region has 14 residues. The ends lost 3 bases at V and 2 bases at J; junction bases unmatched: 4. Germline-derived CDR1 and CDR2 are SGHTA and FQGNSA. In DNA form, the CDR3 reads TGTGCCAGCAGCTTGCAAGGGGGCGCCTACGAGCAGTACTTC. Amino acid sequence: CASSLQGGAYEQYF.

V is TRBV29-1 and J is TRBJ2-7, with a tentative D call TRBD2 (6 bases). In germline, CDR1 is SQVTM, CDR2 ANQGSEA. The CDR3 runs 14 residues. The V end lost 0 bases, the J end lost 1 base, and 10 bases lay between the germline ends. CDR3 nucleotides: TGCAGCGTTGAAGATCCCAGCGGGTCCTACGAGCAGTACTTC. Protein: CSVEDPSGSYEQYF.

The gene calls are TRBV5-1 and TRBJ2-5; no firm D call. CDR1 SGHRS and CDR2 YFSETQ come from the germline V gene. CDR3 length equals 12 residues. Trimming pared 3 bases from V and 4 bases from J, leaving 7 bases between. CDR3 sequence reads: CASSSYRETQYF. DNA of the CDR3: TGCGCCAGCAGCTCGTACCGAGAGACCCAGTACTTC.

Only a few counts were recorded for this clonotype. The V and J genes are TRBV28 and TRBJ1-6; 7 bases map to TRBD1. Germline CDR1 and CDR2: MDHEN and SYDVKM. The junction had 7 bases not matched to a gene; V was cut back by 3 bases and J by 8 bases. The CDR3 contains 15 residues. The DNA for the CDR3 is TGTGCCAGCAGTTTGGGGACAGTTGGCTATTCACCCCTCCACTTT. Encoded protein: CASSLGTVGYSPLHF.

V usage is TRBV29-1 and J usage is TRBJ2-5; no reliable D call. The end of the DNA aligns better with TRBJ2-7, so the J call may be wrong. This CDR3 comprises 14 residues. Germline-derived CDR1 and CDR2 are SQVTM and ANQGSEA. The CDR3 nucleotides are TGCAGCGTTGCCCCCGCGTCCTTTGACTACGAGCAGTACTTC. Protein product: CSVAPASFDYEQYF.

The CDR3 coding sequence is TGCGCCAGCAGCCAAAATCTCGGGACCTACGAGCAGTACTTC. This codes for CASSQNLGTYEQYF. The chain is built from TRBV4-3 and TRBJ2-7, with D possibly TRBD2 on 5 matching bases. Germline CDR1 is LGHNA and CDR2 is YSLEER. V lost 2 bases and J 2 bases, leaving 10 bases between the germline ends. The CDR3 loop spans 14 amino acids.

There are a few counts of this clonotype. This sequence joins TRBV20-1 and TRBJ2-1, with D unclear. Germline CDR1 reads DFQATT; CDR2 reads SNEGSKA (reference sequence). V shed 3 bases and J shed 4 bases, with 19 bases lying between them. The CDR3 spans 16 residues. The CDR3, as DNA: TGCAGTGCTAGTCCCCTGATTCGCCAGGATTACAATGAGCAGTTCTTC. Translation: CSASPLIRQDYNEQFF.

The chain uses TRBV6-2 or TRBV6-3 and TRBJ2-7; no clear D. The V gene's germline CDR1 is MNHEY and CDR2 SVGEGT. The CDR3 spans 15 residues. Trimming stripped 2 bases from V and 7 bases from J, with 18 bases between. The CDR3 loop is CASSYARTGRREQYF. CDR3 sequence (DNA): TGTGCCAGCAGTTACGCCCGGACCGGGCGACGGGAGCAGTACTTC.

The chain employs TRBV7-9 and TRBJ2-1, with a tentative D call TRBD2 (5 bases). The DNA end favors TRBJ2-5, so the J call may be wrong. From germline, CDR1 is SEHNR and CDR2 FQNEAQ (reference sequence). The CDR3 has 14 amino acids. The CDR3 loop is CASSLVGLAGTQYF. As DNA, the CDR3 is TGTGCCAGCAGCTTAGTGGGTCTGGCGGGGACCCAGTACTTC.

The J gene is TRBJ2-5, the V gene TRBV13, with TRBD2 identical over 7 bases. CDR1 and CDR2 (germline): PRHDT, FYEKMQ (reference sequence). There are 15 residues in the CDR3. V lost 8 bases to trimming and J lost 4 bases; unmatched junction nucleotides: 13. CDR3: CASAMYAGERETQYF. CDR3 coding DNA: TGTGCCAGCGCTATGTACGCGGGAGAGCGAGAGACCCAGTACTTC. Full variable domain (outside the CDR3, taken from reference TRBV13 and TRBJ2-5): AAGVIQSPRHLIKEKRETATLKCYPIPRHDTVYWYQQGPGQDPQFLISFYEKMQSDKGSIPDRFSAQQFSDYHSELNMSSLELGDSALYFCASAMYAGERETQYFGPGTRLLVL.

The chain employs TRBV24-1 and TRBJ2-7, with D uncertain. V was trimmed by 5 bases and J by 5 bases, leaving 9 bases between them. This CDR3 contains 12 residues. CDR1 KGHDR and CDR2 SFDVKD come from the germline V gene. The CDR3 DNA is TGTGCCACCAGTGGAGCCACAAACGAGCAGTACTTC. Protein sequence: CATSGATNEQYF.

This clonotype was detected a few times. The J gene is TRBJ2-3, the V gene TRBV12-3 or TRBV12-4, with a possible D match to TRBD2 (5 bases). Trimming cost V 6 bases and J 4 bases, with 14 bases left between them. The CDR3 runs 14 residues. CDR3: CASRPLGLSDTQYF. CDR3 DNA sequence: TGTGCCAGCAGACCACTAGGTTTATCAGATACGCAGTATTTT.

This clonotype has more than one count but fewer than ten. The chain recombines TRBV19 with TRBJ1-2; TRBD1 agrees at 7 bases. Germline CDR1 and CDR2: LNHDA and SQIVND (reference sequence). CDR3 length equals 15 residues. V gave up 6 bases and J gave up 2 bases; unmatched junction bases: 9. The DNA of the CDR3 is TGTGCCAGTAGCTATAGGGACAGATCGAACTATGGCTACACCTTC. Protein product: CASSYRDRSNYGYTF.

This clonotype occurred a few times. The chain links TRBV2 to TRBJ2-5; no clear D. The V end was cut by 8 bases, the J end by 0 bases, with 16 bases between. This CDR3 spans 15 amino acids. Germline loops: CDR1 SNHLY, CDR2 FYNNEI. CDR3 nucleotides: TGTGCCAGCCCCGGGTTGGGCCCGTACCAAGAGACCCAGTACTTC. This encodes CASPGLGPYQETQYF.

The rearrangement links TRBV29-1 to TRBJ2-5; D is perhaps TRBD1 (5 bases). Trimming stripped 0 bases from V and 5 bases from J, with 13 bases between. CDR1 SQVTM and CDR2 ANQGSEA come from the germline V gene. The CDR3 consists of 14 residues. The CDR3 protein is CSVEDRLGRETQYF. The CDR3 DNA is TGCAGCGTTGAAGATCGGCTGGGGCGGGAGACCCAGTACTTC.